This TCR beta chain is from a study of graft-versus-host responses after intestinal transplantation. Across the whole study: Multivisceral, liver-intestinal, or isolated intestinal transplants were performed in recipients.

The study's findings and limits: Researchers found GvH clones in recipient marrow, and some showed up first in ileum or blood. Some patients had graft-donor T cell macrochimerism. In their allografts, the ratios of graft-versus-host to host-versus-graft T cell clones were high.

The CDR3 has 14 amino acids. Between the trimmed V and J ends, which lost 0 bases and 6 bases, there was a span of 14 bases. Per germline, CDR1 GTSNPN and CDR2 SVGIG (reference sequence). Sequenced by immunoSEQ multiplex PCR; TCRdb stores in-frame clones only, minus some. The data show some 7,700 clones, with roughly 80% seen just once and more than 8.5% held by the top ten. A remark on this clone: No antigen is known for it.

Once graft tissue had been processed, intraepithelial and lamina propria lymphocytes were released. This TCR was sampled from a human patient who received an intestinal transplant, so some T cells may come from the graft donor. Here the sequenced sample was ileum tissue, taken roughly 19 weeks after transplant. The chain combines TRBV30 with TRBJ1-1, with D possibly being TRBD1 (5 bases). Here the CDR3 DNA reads TGTGCCTGGAGTGTACAGGTTTGGGCCTCTGAAGCTTTCTTT. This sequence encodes CAWSVQVWASEAFF. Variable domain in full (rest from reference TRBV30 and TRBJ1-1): SQTIHQWPATLVQPVGSPLSLECTVEGTSNPNLYWYRQAAGRGLQLLFYSVGIGQISSEVPQNLSASRPQDRQFILSSKKLLLSDSGFYLCAWSVQVWASEAFFGQGTRLTVV.